The rows below give T cell receptor beta chains drawn from one sample of a study of blood T cell repertoires in COVID-19. Clones were read by immunoSEQ multiplex PCR, and TCRdb kept only the in-frame ones, dropping some. The sample contains about 210,000 clones, around 84% of which appear only once. Sequenced sample: peripheral blood. These TCRs come from a woman older than 75 with acute or convalescent COVID-19. The CDR3 runs from the conserved cysteine through the conserved F or W. D genes are given only for firm matches. Part of the rows lack a size; the others show once, few, many or a class for expanded clones.

J gene,V gene,clone size,D gene,CDR3 protein,CDR3 DNA
TRBJ2-1,TRBV27,NA,TRBD2,CASLRASGSLFSYNEQFF,TGTGCCAGCCTTAGGGCTAGCGGGAGTCTCTTTTCCTACAATGAGCAGTTCTTC
TRBJ2-3,TRBV11-2,NA,NA,CASSPGSTGGSTDTQYF,TGTGCCAGCAGCCCAGGCTCTACGGGCGGGAGCACAGATACGCAGTATTTT
TRBJ2-2,TRBV2,NA,TRBD1,CASSRTGPNTGELFF,TGTGCCAGCAGTAGGACAGGGCCGAACACCGGGGAGCTGTTTTTT
TRBJ1-1,TRBV12-3/TRBV12-4,NA,NA,CASSLRVNTEAFF,TGTGCCAGCAGTTTGAGGGTTAACACTGAAGCTTTCTTT
TRBJ2-7,TRBV7-2,NA,TRBD1,CASSSGTGVPYEQYF,TGTGCCAGCAGCTCAGGGACAGGGGTCCCCTACGAGCAGTACTTC
TRBJ1-3,TRBV18,NA,TRBD1,CASHPTGKGNTIYF,TGTGCCAGCCATCCGACAGGGAAAGGAAACACCATATATTTT
TRBJ2-3,TRBV4-1,NA,NA,CASSQTAPRSDTQYF,TGCGCCAGCAGCCAAACGGCGCCCAGGTCAGATACGCAGTATTTT
TRBJ1-1,TRBV10-3,NA,NA,CAISYDRNTEAFF,TGTGCCATCAGCTATGACAGGAACACTGAAGCTTTCTTT
TRBJ2-7,TRBV18,NA,TRBD2,CASSPTSGSYEQYF,TGTGCCAGCTCTCCTACTAGCGGGTCATACGAGCAGTACTTC
TRBJ2-7,TRBV18,once,TRBD2,CASSPAGGTYEQYF,TGTGCCAGCTCACCAGCGGGAGGCACCTACGAGCAGTACTTC
TRBJ1-4,TRBV5-1,NA,TRBD1,CASSLSATGGATNEKLFF,TGCGCCAGCAGCTTGTCTGCGACAGGGGGCGCAACTAATGAAAAACTGTTTTTT
TRBJ1-3,TRBV28,once,TRBD1,CASSLTGGSGNTIYF,TGTGCCAGCAGCCTCACAGGGGGCTCTGGAAACACCATATATTTT
TRBJ1-1,TRBV2,once,TRBD1,CASSGSGGEAFF,TGTGCCAGCAGTGGATCAGGGGGTGAAGCTTTCTTT
TRBJ2-1,TRBV28,NA,TRBD2,CASSLSGTSIFQFF,TGTGCCAGCAGTCTCTCCGGGACTAGCATTTTTCAGTTCTTC
TRBJ2-1,TRBV2,NA,NA,CASRGPSSYNEQFF,TGTGCCAGCAGGGGCCCCAGCTCCTACAATGAGCAGTTCTTC
TRBJ2-3,TRBV7-2,once,NA,CASSPVKGVTQYF,TGTGCCAGCAGCCCGGTTAAGGGGGTTACGCAGTATTTT
TRBJ2-7,TRBV29-1,NA,TRBD2,CSVGTSGTGYEQYF,TGCAGCGTTGGAACGAGCGGGACGGGCTACGAGCAGTACTTC
TRBJ2-2,TRBV28,NA,TRBD2,CASVAGAGPGELFF,TGTGCCAGCGTAGCGGGAGCGGGCCCCGGGGAGCTGTTTTTT
TRBJ2-5,TRBV7-2,NA,TRBD2,CASSFSQRGVTQYF,TGTGCCAGCAGCTTTAGTCAGCGGGGTGTGACCCAGTACTTC
TRBJ1-1,TRBV7-9,NA,TRBD1,CASSLQGAQTEAFF,TGTGCCAGCAGCTTACAGGGGGCCCAGACTGAAGCTTTCTTT
TRBJ1-2,TRBV25-1,NA,NA,CASSEGRESGYTF,TGTGCCAGCAGTGAGGGCAGGGAATCCGGCTACACCTTC
TRBJ1-6,TRBV19,NA,NA,CASSSDRKSPLHF,TGTGCCAGTAGCTCCGACAGGAAATCACCCCTCCACTTT
TRBJ2-1,TRBV2,NA,TRBD2,CASSERLAVNNEQFF,TGTGCCAGCAGTGAAAGACTAGCGGTCAACAATGAGCAGTTCTTC
TRBJ1-6,TRBV7-9,NA,NA,CASSHNKGWGDSPLHF,TGTGCCAGCAGCCATAACAAGGGTTGGGGAGATTCACCCCTCCACTTT
TRBJ2-7,TRBV27,NA,NA,CASSLSWDISPEQYF,TGTGCCAGCAGTTTATCTTGGGACATTTCCCCCGAGCAGTACTTC
TRBJ1-4,TRBV28,NA,NA,CASRPQGTNEKLFF,TGTGCCAGCAGGCCCCAGGGTACTAATGAAAAACTGTTTTTT
TRBJ2-2,TRBV9,NA,TRBD2,CASSGTSGNTGELFF,TGTGCCAGCAGCGGGACTAGCGGGAACACCGGGGAGCTGTTTTTT
TRBJ2-5,TRBV23-1,NA,NA,CASSPSCETQYF,TGCGCCAGCAGTCCCTCTTGTGAGACCCAGTACTTC
TRBJ2-1,TRBV7-2,NA,NA,CASNAPGRTNNEQFF,TGTGCCAGCAACGCCCCGGGACGGACTAACAATGAGCAGTTCTTC
TRBJ2-2,TRBV7-3,NA,NA,CASSPGGSYTGELFF,TGTGCCAGCAGCCCTGGGGGGTCGTACACCGGGGAGCTGTTTTTT
TRBJ1-5,TRBV27,NA,NA,CASSLLPGMGNQPQHF,TGTGCCAGCAGTTTACTTCCGGGTATGGGCAATCAGCCCCAGCATTTT
TRBJ1-1,TRBV7-3,NA,NA,CASSLGGITEAFF,TGTGCCAGCAGCCTGGGGGGGATCACTGAAGCTTTCTTT
TRBJ1-5,TRBV9,NA,NA,CASSVEAGLYSNQPQHF,TGTGCCAGCAGCGTAGAGGCAGGACTATATAGCAATCAGCCCCAGCATTTT